This T cell receptor (beta chain) appears in the sequencing data of a study of blood T cell repertoires in COVID-19. Study in general: From T cells, B-cell-depleted T cells, or PBMCs came the material, which was cDNA or gDNA.

CDR3 length: 13 amino acids. Between the trimmed V and J ends, which lost 3 bases and 6 bases, there was a span of 9 bases. In the authors' workflow: Amplification from reference gene primers served as the basis for estimated nucleated cell counts. Measured with immunoSEQ multiplex PCR; TCRdb has only the in-frame clones, and not every one. V, J and clone size are taken as reported in that table, and D and trimming were inferred from the DNA itself. The table records 250,000 to 400,000 clones, about 91% of them present only once. The chain combines TRBV12-3 or TRBV12-4 with TRBJ1-5, with unresolved D. The specimen sequenced was peripheral blood. The sequence came from a woman aged 25 to 45 with COVID-19, enrolled during active disease. The CDR3 DNA is TGTGCCAGCAGTTTCGGAACAGCTCAGCCCCAGCATTTT. Protein sequence: CASSFGTAQPQHF.